The 19 T cell receptor beta chains below were found in one sample sequenced in a study of Graves' ophthalmopathy and Graves' hyperthyroidism. Beta-chain TCR CDR3 regions were amplified from RNA transcripts. RT-PCR with HTBI primers came first, then second-round multiplex PCR. Via MiXCR, TCRdb re-called the multiplex PCR reads, giving one row per CDR3 protein. The sample consists of more than 550,000 distinct CDR3 sequences, over 40% of them appearing once. The source material was peripheral blood. The receptors originated from an adult man with Graves' ophthalmopathy.

For this clonotype: One end of the junction does not line up with germline, which may come from a read error. This rearrangement joins TRBV5-6 to TRBJ1-2; D not resolved. Germline CDR1 reads SGHDT; CDR2 reads YYEEEE. The CDR3 length is 15 residues. The CDR3 is CAGSLLFQYSYGYTF. For the CDR3, the DNA is TGTGCCGGCAGCTTGCTTTTTCAGTATTCCTATGGCTACACCTTC.

Of note for this clonotype: Since a much larger clone is just one base distant, this may be a read error. This chain connects TRBV5-1 to TRBJ2-7; no clear D. The V gene lost 3 bases and the J gene lost 6 bases, with 16 bases spanning the gap. Germline V gene lookup returns CDR1 SGHRS and CDR2 YFSETQ. The CDR3 covers 14 residues. The CDR3 spells CASSSDGVGSEQYF. The CDR3 DNA sequence: TGCGCCAGCAGCTCCGACGGCGTGGGCTCCGAGCAGTACTTC.

This clonotype was seen a handful of times. The DNA of the CDR3 is TGTGCCATCAGTGGCGATGGGACAGGAGCTTATGGCTACACCTTC. The encoded protein is CAISGDGTGAYGYTF. This chain uses TRBV10-3 with TRBJ1-2; TRBD1 matches 8 bases. J lost 5 bases, V lost 4 bases, and 9 bases had no gene match. Germline CDR1 and CDR2: ENHRY and SYGVKD. The CDR3 covers 15 residues.

The DNA of the CDR3 is TGTGCCAGCTCACACCTCCGCGGGAGGGGGCGAGTAAGCGGGGAGCTGTTTTTT. Translated, it gives CASSHLRGRGRVSGELFF. The genes are TRBV6-6 and TRBJ2-2, with 9 bases lining up with TRBD2. J lost 7 bases, V lost 8 bases, and 20 bases had no gene match. There are 18 residues in the CDR3. Germline CDR1 MNHNY, CDR2 SVGAGI (reference sequence).

Only a few counts were recorded for this clonotype. V is TRBV12-3 or TRBV12-4 and J is TRBJ2-7; 11 bases are a match to TRBD2. V lost 6 bases and J lost 4; bases outside the gene matches: 2. This CDR3 contains 13 residues. The CDR3 DNA sequence: TGTGCCAGCAGGGCTAGCGGGAGGTACGAGCAGTACTTC. This sequence encodes CASRASGRYEQYF.

This clonotype was detected many times. V gene TRBV15 combines with J gene TRBJ2-2; tentatively, D is TRBD2 (5 bases). The V gene lost 3 bases and the J gene lost 4 bases, with 6 bases spanning the gap. The CDR3 runs to 13 residues. Germline V CDR1 and CDR2: LNHNV, YYDKDF (reference sequence). CDR3 nucleotides: TGTGCCACCAGCAGCCGGGGCACCGGGGAGCTGTTTTTT. Protein: CATSSRGTGELFF.

The chain recombines TRBV20-1 with TRBJ1-5; no clear D gene. The CDR3 is made up of 13 amino acids. The V end was cut by 1 base, the J end by 4 bases, with 8 bases between. The germline V gene encodes CDR1 DFQATT and CDR2 SNEGSKA (reference sequence). This chain's CDR3 is CSARAPGNQPQHF. The CDR3 DNA sequence: TGCAGTGCTAGAGCCCCCGGGAATCAGCCCCAGCATTTT.

The V and J genes are TRBV3-1 and TRBJ1-2, with 8 bases lining up with TRBD1. The CDR3 extends over 17 amino acids. Trimming took 5 bases from V and 4 from J; bases not matched to a gene: 15. The germline CDR1 and CDR2 sequences are LGHDT and YNNKEL (reference sequence). The CDR3 here is CASSFRDRPFGGYGYTF. The CDR3 nucleotides are TGTGCCAGCAGCTTCCGGGACAGGCCCTTCGGTGGCTATGGCTACACCTTC.

The sample holds many counts of this clonotype. V gene TRBV20-1 combines with J gene TRBJ1-4; the D is unclear. Trimming pared 6 bases from V and 8 bases from J, leaving 19 bases between. This CDR3 contains 14 residues. The germline CDR1 and CDR2 sequences are DFQATT and SNEGSKA (reference sequence). CDR3 residues: CSAAFSSTREKLFF. The CDR3, as DNA: TGCAGTGCCGCTTTCTCGTCAACTCGAGAAAAACTGTTTTTT.

This clonotype was seen many times. The chain links TRBV5-1 to TRBJ1-1; 7 nucleotides line up with TRBD1. The V and J ends lost 3 bases and 0 bases, in that order; junction bases with no gene match: 5. Looked up from germline, CDR1 is SGHRS and CDR2 is YFSETQ. The CDR3 length is 15 residues. In nucleotides, the CDR3 is TGCGCCAGCAGCTCAGGGGGGACCATGAACACTGAAGCTTTCTTT. Amino acids: CASSSGGTMNTEAFF.

In its sample, this clonotype was seen many times. The chain has TRBV20-1 and TRBJ1-2; D not resolved. The CDR3 is 13 amino acids. Germline V lookup: CDR1 DFQATT, CDR2 SNEGSKA (reference sequence). V dropped 3 bases and J dropped 6 bases, with 14 bases sitting between them. CDR3 residues: CSASEAGGDGYTF. The DNA for the CDR3 is TGCAGTGCTAGTGAGGCAGGAGGTGATGGCTACACCTTC.

V gene TRBV11-2 combines with J gene TRBJ1-4; no firm D call. V lost 5 bases and J 6 bases, leaving 10 bases between the germline ends. The germline gives CDR1 SGHAT, CDR2 FQNNGV. The CDR3 loop spans 13 amino acids. CDR3 bases: TGTGCCAGCAGCCTGGGGAGTGATGAAAAACTGTTTTTT. Amino acids: CASSLGSDEKLFF.

At least ten counts were recorded for this clonotype. The chain joins TRBV20-1 to TRBJ2-7; TRBD1 matches at 9 bases. The CDR3 has 14 amino acids. After removal of 4 bases from V and 3 bases from J, the junction contained 7 bases not matched to a gene. In germline, CDR1 is DFQATT, CDR2 SNEGSKA (reference sequence). Written as DNA, the CDR3 is TGCAGTGCTAAGCAGACAGGGGGGCTCTACGAGCAGTACTTC. It codes for CSAKQTGGLYEQYF.

The J gene is TRBJ1-2, the V gene TRBV10-1, with TRBD1 identical over 8 bases. Germline CDR1 and CDR2: WNHNN and SYGVQD (reference sequence). The length of the CDR3 is 16 residues. With 5 bases clipped from V and 4 bases from J, the junction kept 12 bases outside the gene matches. The CDR3 spells CASSTGTGSYFYGYTF. CDR3 bases: TGCGCCAGCAGTACCGGGACAGGAAGTTACTTCTATGGCTACACCTTC.

This clonotype was recorded at least ten times. The chain links TRBV29-1 to TRBJ1-2; 9 bases align to TRBD1. This CDR3 is 12 amino acids long. Trimming removed 6 bases from V and 3 bases from J; junction bases left unmatched: 2. CDR1 is SQVTM and CDR2 is ANQGSEA in the germline V gene. The CDR3 DNA reads as TGCAGCGTCCGGACAGGGGACTATGGCTACACCTTC. This translates into CSVRTGDYGYTF.

This clonotype was recorded at least ten times. The J gene is TRBJ2-7, the V gene TRBV7-9; D is uncertain. The V gene lost 1 base and the J gene lost 3 bases, with 7 bases spanning the gap. The CDR3 extends over 13 amino acids. Germline V CDR1 and CDR2: SEHNR, FQNEAQ (reference sequence). CDR3 region: CASSLGPIYEQYF. The CDR3 coding sequence is TGTGCCAGCAGCTTAGGTCCTATCTACGAGCAGTACTTC.

This clonotype was picked up many times. The chain carries TRBV15 and TRBJ1-2; a possible D gene is TRBD1 (5 bases). V was trimmed by 1 base and J by 6 bases, leaving 12 bases between them. Germline CDR1 reads LNHNV; CDR2 reads YYDKDF (reference sequence). The CDR3 covers 14 residues. CDR3 nucleotide sequence: TGTGCCACCAGCAGAGTACGGACGGGGGATGGCTACACCTTC. It codes for CATSRVRTGDGYTF.

The rearrangement uses TRBV10-3 and TRBJ1-2, with 7 bases aligning to TRBD1. Germline V lookup: CDR1 ENHRY, CDR2 SYGVKD. The CDR3 runs 14 residues. With 6 bases clipped from V and 4 bases from J, the junction kept 8 bases outside the gene matches. The CDR3 nucleotides read TGTGCCATCAGAACCGGGACAGAGTTCTATGGCTACACCTTC. This sequence encodes CAIRTGTEFYGYTF.

The rearrangement links TRBV5-4 to TRBJ1-1, with TRBD1 identical over 11 bases. The J segment lost 0 bases and the V segment lost 4 bases, leaving 5 bases of the junction unmatched. This CDR3 is 16 amino acids long. CDR1 is SGHNT and CDR2 is YYREEE in the germline V gene (reference sequence). The CDR3 region is CASSPGQGALNTEAFF. Written as DNA, the CDR3 is TGTGCCAGCAGCCCCGGACAGGGGGCACTGAACACTGAAGCTTTCTTT.